Below, 15 T cell receptor beta chains from the same sample are listed, as sequenced in a study of T cell repertoires in cytomegalovirus infection. TCRdb recomputed calls from the reads with MiXCR, one row per CDR3 protein. The sample yields about 740,000 distinct CDR3 sequences, approximately 40% seen once. Sequencing was performed on PBMCs. These receptors all come from a human donor in good health (CMV status not recorded). Some clones in this sample may be carry-over from other donors' samples.

There are a few counts of this clonotype. The CDR3 sequence: CASSDRAWSGEQYF. In DNA, the CDR3 is TGTGCCAGCAGTGATCGTGCCTGGTCGGGGGAGCAGTACTTC. This chain links TRBV2 with TRBJ2-7; D might be TRBD2 (5 bases). V was trimmed by 3 bases and J by 7 bases, leaving 16 bases between them. There are 14 residues in the CDR3. In germline, CDR1 is SNHLY, CDR2 FYNNEI. The full variable domain, rest sourced from reference TRBV2 and TRBJ2-7, is EPEVTQTPSHQVTQMGQEVILRCVPISNHLYFYWYRQILGQKVEFLVSFYNNEISEKSEIFDDQFSVERPDGSNFTLKIRSTKLEDSAMYFCASSDRAWSGEQYFGPGTRLTVT.

This clonotype has at least ten counts. The J gene is TRBJ1-1, the V gene TRBV7-3; D is uncertain. Germline CDR1 SGHTA, CDR2 FQGTGA. V was trimmed by 5 bases and J by 2 bases, leaving 9 bases between them. The CDR3 is 13 residues long. CDR3 in DNA: TGTGCCAGCAGCCAGTCCTTAAACACTGAAGCTTTCTTT. Its translation: CASSQSLNTEAFF.

This chain connects TRBV19 to TRBJ2-7, with D perhaps matching TRBD1 (6 bases). Germline V gives CDR1 LNHDA, CDR2 SQIVND (reference sequence). Trimming removed 4 bases at V and 3 bases at J, with 16 bases between. The CDR3 covers 15 residues. CDR3 in amino acids: CASSKVDRGVYEQYF. The DNA for the CDR3 is TGTGCCAGTAGTAAAGTGGACAGAGGGGTCTACGAGCAGTACTTC.

This clonotype was counted ten times or more. The V call is TRBV20-1, the J call TRBJ2-7; D ambiguous. Germline V gene lookup returns CDR1 DFQATT and CDR2 SNEGSKA (reference sequence). Trimming stripped 0 bases from V and 5 bases from J, with 17 bases between. CDR3 length equals 15 residues. CDR3 in DNA: TGCAGTGCTAGAGATGCCCAGCTAGGCTCTAACGAGCAGTACTTC. It codes for CSARDAQLGSNEQYF.

This sequence joins TRBV7-9 and TRBJ2-3; 8 positions agree with TRBD2. The CDR3 has 18 amino acids. Looked up from germline, CDR1 is SEHNR and CDR2 is FQNEAQ (reference sequence). The V segment lost 5 bases and the J segment 0 bases; nucleotides outside the gene matches: 13. CDR3 sequence: CASSPPVGSGTSTDTQYF. In DNA form, the CDR3 reads TGTGCCAGCAGCCCCCCGGTGGGTAGCGGGACAAGCACAGATACGCAGTATTTT.

The chain combines TRBV5-1 with TRBJ1-2; D remains ambiguous. The germline CDR1 and CDR2 sequences are SGHRS and YFSETQ. Trimming stripped 4 bases from V and 5 bases from J, with 15 bases between. This CDR3 is built from 14 residues. The CDR3 here is CASSPGPSEYGYTF. The CDR3 DNA reads TGCGCCAGCAGCCCGGGCCCTTCTGAGTATGGCTACACCTTC.

This clonotype was seen more than once but under ten times. The V and J genes are TRBV24-1 and TRBJ2-1; TRBD2 agrees at 11 bases. The CDR3 is 16 residues long. Germline CDR1 reads KGHDR; CDR2 reads SFDVKD. Unmatched junction bases numbered 7, after V lost 0 bases and J lost 10 bases. The CDR3 DNA follows: TGTGCCACCAGTGATTTGCAACTAGCGGGGGAACGGGAGCAGTTCTTC. Protein product: CATSDLQLAGEREQFF.

This clonotype has a handful of counts. The CDR3 nucleotides are TGTGCCAGCAGCGCTATCGGACAGGGAGTGGGTAGTAGCAATCAGCCCCAGCATTTT. It codes for CASSAIGQGVGSSNQPQHF. The V call is TRBV28, the J call TRBJ1-5; 8 positions match TRBD1. Germline loops: CDR1 MDHEN, CDR2 SYDVKM. V shed 6 bases and J 0 bases; nucleotides not matched to a gene: 16. The CDR3 length is 19 residues.

This chain links TRBV29-1 with TRBJ2-7; 7 bases agree with TRBD2. There are 12 residues in the CDR3. Per germline, CDR1 SQVTM and CDR2 ANQGSEA. The J segment lost 2 bases and the V segment lost 3 bases, leaving 1 base of the junction unmatched. CDR3 region: CSVEGRAYEQYF. The CDR3 DNA reads TGCAGCGTTGAGGGGAGGGCCTACGAGCAGTACTTC.

The V call is TRBV19, the J call TRBJ2-7; D perhaps matches TRBD1 (7 bases). Looked up from germline, CDR1 is LNHDA and CDR2 is SQIVND (reference sequence). V was shortened by 5 bases and J by 3 bases, with 23 bases between the two germline ends. The CDR3 consists of 17 residues. This CDR3 reads CASSFRHPGGRIYEQYF. Written as DNA, the CDR3 is TGTGCCAGTAGTTTCCGTCATCCAGGGGGGCGAATCTACGAGCAGTACTTC.

The V gene is TRBV19, the J gene TRBJ1-5; 7 bases agree with TRBD1. This CDR3 contains 15 residues. V gave up 6 bases and J gave up 4 bases; unmatched junction bases: 9. The V gene's germline CDR1 is LNHDA and CDR2 SQIVND (reference sequence). The CDR3 bases are TGTGCCAGTAGCATCGGTACAGGGGCAAATCAGCCCCAGCATTTT. This gives the protein CASSIGTGANQPQHF.

V and J are TRBV28 and TRBJ1-1; 8 nucleotides align to TRBD1. V trimming: 11 bases; J trimming: 4 bases; junction bases outside the gene matches: 9. CDR1 is MDHEN, CDR2 SYDVKM, per germline. The CDR3 is 13 residues long. The CDR3: CAGGYDRGTEAFF. The CDR3, as DNA: TGTGCCGGCGGCTATGACAGGGGCACTGAAGCTTTCTTT.

In DNA form, the CDR3 reads TGCAGCGTTACTGGACTAGCTGGAGAGGGCTCCTACAATGAGCAGTTCTTC. It specifies CSVTGLAGEGSYNEQFF. This chain connects TRBV29-1 to TRBJ2-1; 8 nucleotides agree with TRBD2. The trim removed 5 bases at V and 0 bases at J, leaving 12 bases unmatched. The CDR3 covers 17 residues. The germline CDR1 and CDR2 sequences are SQVTM and ANQGSEA.

In DNA form, the CDR3 reads TGTGCCAGCGTCAGCGGGAGACCGACAGATACGCAGTATTTT. This codes for CASVSGRPTDTQYF. This sequence joins TRBV28 and TRBJ2-3; 8 positions match TRBD2. The CDR3 has 14 amino acids. V lost 8 bases to trimming and J lost 3 bases; unmatched junction nucleotides: 7. Germline assignment: CDR1 MDHEN and CDR2 SYDVKM.

The chain couples TRBV7-9 to TRBJ2-1, with D possibly TRBD1 on 6 matching bases. Germline assignment: CDR1 SEHNR and CDR2 FQNEAQ (reference sequence). V lost 1 base and J lost 6, with 13 bases in between. The CDR3 extends over 15 amino acids. The CDR3, as DNA: TGTGCCAGCAGCTTAGGCGGCAGGGGAACCAATGAGCAGTTCTTC. It translates to CASSLGGRGTNEQFF.